Detailed here is one TCR beta chain. The sample is drawn from a study of sequential checkpoint blockade in melanoma. This CDR3 has 15 amino acids. Germline CDR1 MNHEY, CDR2 SMNVEV (reference sequence). V was shortened by 5 bases and J by 5 bases, with 19 bases between the two germline ends. The treatment was: randomized to nivolumab then ipilimumab (arm A) or the reverse (arm B). Using immunoSEQ multiplex PCR, the repertoire was profiled, and TCRdb retains in-frame clones only, with some absent. This table has approximately 11,000 clones, roughly 50% appearing once. The source was CD8+ T cells sorted from blood (inferred from file names), collected from a patient given nivolumab and ipilimumab in sequence. V gene TRBV27 combines with J gene TRBJ2-7, with D perhaps matching TRBD1 (6 bases). This sequence was found in a human donor with melanoma. The CDR3 reads CASSERQDRFDEQYF. In DNA, the CDR3 is TGTGCCAGCAGTGAGAGACAGGATCGGTTTGACGAGCAGTACTTC.